Below are 5 T cell receptor beta chains sequenced from a single sample in a study of vaccination and CD4 T cells after COVID-19. Treatment defined: approximately nine-day PBMC culture with coronavirus spike peptide pools or control peptides (ViraFEST assay). Their recognized antigens are unknown. An Oncomine TCR Beta short-read assay was used to sequence the DNA from cultured CD4+ T cells. Each CDR3 protein gets one entry after TCRdb re-called the PCR reads with MiXCR. The sample records about 20,000 distinct CDR3 sequences, around 53% being singletons. Sample: CD4+ T cells from blood, cultured in vitro. The receptors were gathered from a human donor who had recovered from COVID-19.

Regarding this clonotype: The CDR3 end shows no conserved phenylalanine or tryptophan, and so a read error is likely. This rearrangement joins TRBV19 to TRBJ2-1, with 8 bases lining up with TRBD2. CDR3 length: 17 residues. J lost 6 bases, V lost 5 bases, and 15 bases had no gene match. Looked up from germline, CDR1 is LNHDA and CDR2 is SQIVND (reference sequence). CDR3: CASSYTSRGGSGNEQFL. The CDR3 region has the DNA TGTGCCAGTAGTTACACTTCCCGCGGGGGGTCGGGCAATGAGCAGTTCCTC.

This clonotype was seen a few times. The chain combines TRBV29-1 with TRBJ1-4; 9 positions match TRBD1. Germline V gene lookup returns CDR1 SQVTM and CDR2 ANQGSEA. V shed 4 bases, J shed 8 bases, and the junction held 8 bases outside the gene matches. CDR3 length: 14 residues. The CDR3 reads CSVGGQGVGEKLFF. In nucleotides, the CDR3 is TGCAGCGTTGGGGGACAGGGCGTGGGGGAAAAACTGTTTTTT.

The rearrangement links TRBV4-2 to TRBJ2-3, with 12 nucleotides matching TRBD2. J was trimmed by 6 bases and V by 0 bases; bases with no gene match: 4. Germline lookup yields CDR1 LGHNA and CDR2 YNFKEQ. The CDR3 extends over 16 amino acids. Here the CDR3 reads CASSQDRTSGGDTQYF. For the CDR3, the DNA is TGTGCCAGCAGCCAAGATCGAACTAGCGGGGGGGATACGCAGTATTTT.

The J gene is TRBJ1-2, the V gene TRBV27; 10 bases agree with TRBD1. This CDR3 comprises 15 residues. V shed 4 bases and J 4 bases; nucleotides not matched to a gene: 6. CDR1 is MNHEY, CDR2 SMNVEV, per germline (reference sequence). The CDR3 region is CASSSPGTGAYGYTF. CDR3 DNA: TGTGCCAGCAGTTCTCCGGGGACAGGGGCCTATGGCTACACCTTC.

This clonotype was seen a handful of times. The gene calls are TRBV6-5 and TRBJ1-2; D remains unclear. Germline CDR1 reads MNHEY; CDR2 reads SVGAGI. This CDR3 has 17 residues. Trimming cost V 0 bases and J 0 bases, with 14 bases left between them. CDR3: CASSYSSTALTNYGYTF. The DNA for the CDR3 is TGTGCCAGCAGTTACTCGAGTACAGCCCTAACTAACTATGGCTACACCTTC.